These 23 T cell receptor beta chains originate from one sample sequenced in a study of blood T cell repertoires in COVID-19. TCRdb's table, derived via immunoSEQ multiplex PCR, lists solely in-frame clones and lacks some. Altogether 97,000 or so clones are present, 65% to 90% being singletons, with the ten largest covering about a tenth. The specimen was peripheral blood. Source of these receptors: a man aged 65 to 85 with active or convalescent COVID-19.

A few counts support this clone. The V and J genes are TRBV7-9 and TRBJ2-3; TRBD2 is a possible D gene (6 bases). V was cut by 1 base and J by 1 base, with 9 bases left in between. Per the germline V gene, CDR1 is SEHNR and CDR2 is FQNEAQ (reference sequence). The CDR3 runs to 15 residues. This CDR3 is CASSLVAVGTDTQYF. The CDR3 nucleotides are TGTGCCAGCAGCTTAGTAGCGGTCGGCACAGATACGCAGTATTTT.

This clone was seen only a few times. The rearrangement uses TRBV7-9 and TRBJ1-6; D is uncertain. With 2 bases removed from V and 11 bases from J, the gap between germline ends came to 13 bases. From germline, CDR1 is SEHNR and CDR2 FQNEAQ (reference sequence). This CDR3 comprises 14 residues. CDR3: CASSLTQTEPPLHF. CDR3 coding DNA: TGTGCCAGCAGCTTAACGCAAACGGAGCCACCCCTCCACTTT.

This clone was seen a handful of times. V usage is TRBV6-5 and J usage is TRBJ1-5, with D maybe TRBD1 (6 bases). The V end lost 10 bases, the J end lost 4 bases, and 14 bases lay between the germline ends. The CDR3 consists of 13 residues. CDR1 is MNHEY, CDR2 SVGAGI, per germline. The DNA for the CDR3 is TGTGCCACCCACAGGGACGGGAATCAGCCCCAGCATTTT. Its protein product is CATHRDGNQPQHF.

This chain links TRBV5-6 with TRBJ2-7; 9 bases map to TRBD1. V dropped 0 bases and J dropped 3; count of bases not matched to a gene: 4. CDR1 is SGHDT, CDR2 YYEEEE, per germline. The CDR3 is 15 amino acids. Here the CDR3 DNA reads TGTGCCAGCAGCTTGGTGGGACAGGGTCTCTACGAGCAGTACTTC. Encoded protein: CASSLVGQGLYEQYF.

In nucleotides, the CDR3 is TGCGCCAGCAGCCCCGACAGGGGTTCCTATGGCTACACCTTC. It translates to CASSPDRGSYGYTF. The rearrangement joins TRBV5-1 to TRBJ1-2, with 8 bases that match TRBD1. V trimming: 4 bases; J trimming: 4 bases; junction bases outside the gene matches: 6. The CDR3 is made up of 14 amino acids. Germline V CDR1 and CDR2: SGHRS, YFSETQ. Supplemented by reference TRBV5-1 and TRBJ1-2, the full variable domain reads KAGVTQTPRYLIKTRGQQVTLSCSPISGHRSVSWYQQTPGQGLQFLFEYFSETQRNKGNFPGRFSGRQFSNSRSEMNVSTLELGDSALYLCASSPDRGSYGYTFGSGTRLTVV.

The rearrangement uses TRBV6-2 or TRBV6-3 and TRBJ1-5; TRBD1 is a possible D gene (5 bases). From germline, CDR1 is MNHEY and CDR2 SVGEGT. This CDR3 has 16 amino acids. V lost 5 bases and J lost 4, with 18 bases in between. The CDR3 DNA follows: TGTGCCAGCAGTCCCCTGGGACTTAGGGTGAATCAGCCCCAGCATTTT. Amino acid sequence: CASSPLGLRVNQPQHF.

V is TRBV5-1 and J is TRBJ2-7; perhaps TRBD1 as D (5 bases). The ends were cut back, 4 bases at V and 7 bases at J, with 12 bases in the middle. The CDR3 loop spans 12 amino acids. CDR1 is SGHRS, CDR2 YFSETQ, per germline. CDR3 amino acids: CASSEDRWEQYF. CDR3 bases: TGCGCCAGCAGCGAAGACAGATGGGAGCAGTACTTC.

CDR3: CASSLNDNPYGYTF. In nucleotides, the CDR3 is TGTGCCAGCAGCTTGAACGACAACCCCTATGGCTACACCTTC. The chain uses TRBV5-5 and TRBJ1-2; D not certain. Germline V gene sequence: CDR1 SGHKS, CDR2 YYEKEE (reference sequence). The CDR3 length is 14 residues. Trimming stripped 1 base from V and 4 bases from J, with 11 bases between.

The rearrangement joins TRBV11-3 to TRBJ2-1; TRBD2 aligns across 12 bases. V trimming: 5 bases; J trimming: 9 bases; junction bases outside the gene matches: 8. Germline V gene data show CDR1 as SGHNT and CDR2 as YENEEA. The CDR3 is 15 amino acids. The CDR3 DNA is TGTGCCAGCAGCCCTCGGACTAGCGGGGATGGTGAGCAGTTCTTC. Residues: CASSPRTSGDGEQFF.

The CDR3: CASSPPVLPNLYTF. CDR3 coding DNA: TGTGCCAGCTCACCACCAGTACTCCCGAACCTCTACACCTTC. This chain links TRBV18 with TRBJ1-2; D uncertain. Per the germline V gene, CDR1 is KGHSH and CDR2 is LQKENI. This CDR3 has 14 residues. V was shortened by 0 bases and J by 10 bases, with 15 bases between the two germline ends.

The CDR3 spells CASTRRDRVSGYTF. As DNA, the CDR3 is TGTGCCAGTACCCGTCGGGACAGGGTTTCTGGCTACACCTTC. The J gene is TRBJ1-2, the V gene TRBV19; TRBD1 agrees at 9 bases. V lost 7 bases and J lost 7; bases outside the gene matches: 10. This CDR3 is built from 14 residues. CDR1 and CDR2 (germline): LNHDA, SQIVND (reference sequence).

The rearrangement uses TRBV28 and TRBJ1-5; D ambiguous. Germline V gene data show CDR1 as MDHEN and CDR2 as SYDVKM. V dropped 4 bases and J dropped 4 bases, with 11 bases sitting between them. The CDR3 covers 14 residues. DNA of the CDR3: TGTGCCAGCAGTTCTCCTGTTTCGAATCAGCCCCAGCATTTT. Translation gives CASSSPVSNQPQHF.

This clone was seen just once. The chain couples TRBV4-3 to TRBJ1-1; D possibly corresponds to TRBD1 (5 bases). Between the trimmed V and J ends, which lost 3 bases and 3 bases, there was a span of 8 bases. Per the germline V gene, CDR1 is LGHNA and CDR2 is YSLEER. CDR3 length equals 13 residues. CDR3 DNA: TGCGCCAGCAGCCACGGGGGATACACTGAAGCTTTCTTT. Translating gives CASSHGGYTEAFF.

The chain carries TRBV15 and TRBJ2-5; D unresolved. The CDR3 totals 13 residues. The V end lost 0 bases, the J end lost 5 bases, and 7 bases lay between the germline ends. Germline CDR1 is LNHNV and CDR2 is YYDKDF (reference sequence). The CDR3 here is CATSRDARETQYF. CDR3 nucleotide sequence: TGTGCCACCAGCAGAGACGCGAGGGAGACCCAGTACTTC.

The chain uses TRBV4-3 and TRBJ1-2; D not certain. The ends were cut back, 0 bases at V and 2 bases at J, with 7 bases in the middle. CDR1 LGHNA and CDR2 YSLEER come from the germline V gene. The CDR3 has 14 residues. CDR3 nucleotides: TGCGCCAGCAGCCAAGATCCCCGGAACTATGGCTACACCTTC. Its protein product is CASSQDPRNYGYTF.

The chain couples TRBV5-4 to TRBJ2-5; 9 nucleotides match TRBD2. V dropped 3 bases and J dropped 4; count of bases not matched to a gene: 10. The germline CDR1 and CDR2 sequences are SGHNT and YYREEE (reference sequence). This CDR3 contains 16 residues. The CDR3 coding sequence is TGTGCCAGCAGCTCACCAGGCGGGGGGGCGCGAGAGACCCAGTACTTC. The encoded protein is CASSSPGGGARETQYF.

Written as DNA, the CDR3 is TGCGCCAGCAGCTCGGAAGAAAGGACAGAAGGCGGCTACACCTTC. It yields the protein CASSSEERTEGGYTF. This chain connects TRBV4-1 to TRBJ1-2, with D possibly being TRBD1 (6 bases). V was trimmed by 5 bases and J by 8 bases, leaving 21 bases between them. This CDR3 is built from 15 residues. Germline CDR1 and CDR2: MGHRA and YSYEKL.

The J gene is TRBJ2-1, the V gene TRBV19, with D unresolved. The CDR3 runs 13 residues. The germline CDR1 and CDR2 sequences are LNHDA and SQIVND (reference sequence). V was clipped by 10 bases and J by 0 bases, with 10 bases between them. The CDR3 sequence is CATRGSSYNEQFF. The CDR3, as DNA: TGTGCCACTCGCGGAAGCTCCTACAATGAGCAGTTCTTC.

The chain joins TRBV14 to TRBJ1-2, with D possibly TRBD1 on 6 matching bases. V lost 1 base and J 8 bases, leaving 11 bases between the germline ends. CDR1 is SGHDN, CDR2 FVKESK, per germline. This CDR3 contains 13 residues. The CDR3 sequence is CASSQAGVYGYTF. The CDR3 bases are TGTGCCAGCAGCCAAGCAGGGGTGTACGGCTACACCTTC. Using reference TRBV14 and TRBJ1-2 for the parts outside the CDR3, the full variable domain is EAGVTQFPSHSVIEKGQTVTLRCDPISGHDNLYWYRRVMGKEIKFLLHFVKESKQDESGMPNNRFLAERTGGTYSTLKVQPAELEDSGVYFCASSQAGVYGYTFGSGTRLTVV.

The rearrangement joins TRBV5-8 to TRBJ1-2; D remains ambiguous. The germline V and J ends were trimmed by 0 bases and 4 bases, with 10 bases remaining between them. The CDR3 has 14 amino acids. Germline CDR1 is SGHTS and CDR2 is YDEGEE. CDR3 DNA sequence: TGTGCCAGCAGCTTGGGCGGCGGAAGCTATGGCTACACCTTC. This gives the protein CASSLGGGSYGYTF.

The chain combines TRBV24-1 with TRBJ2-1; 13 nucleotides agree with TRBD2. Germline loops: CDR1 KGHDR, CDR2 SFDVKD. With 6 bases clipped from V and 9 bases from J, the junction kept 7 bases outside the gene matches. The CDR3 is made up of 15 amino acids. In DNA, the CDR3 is TGTGCCACCAGTTTATCCACTAGCGGGGGGGGTGAGCAGTTCTTC. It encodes CATSLSTSGGGEQFF.

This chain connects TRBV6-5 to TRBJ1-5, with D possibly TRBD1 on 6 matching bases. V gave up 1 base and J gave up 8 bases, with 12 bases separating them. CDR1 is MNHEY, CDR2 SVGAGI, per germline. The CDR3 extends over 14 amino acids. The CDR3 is CASSYLQGNEPQHF. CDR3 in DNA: TGTGCCAGCAGTTACTTACAGGGAAATGAGCCCCAGCATTTT.

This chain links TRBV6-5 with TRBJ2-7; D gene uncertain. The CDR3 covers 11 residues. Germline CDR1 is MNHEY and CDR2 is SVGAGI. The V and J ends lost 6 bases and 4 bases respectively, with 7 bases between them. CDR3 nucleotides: TGTGCCAGCAGGTCGGTTTACGAGCAGTACTTC. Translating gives CASRSVYEQYF.